This T cell receptor beta chain was identified in a study of blood T cells in healthy people across ages. This clonotype occurred once. Alongside a J-beta primer mix, a sample-barcoded 5' primer served in a second PCR lasting roughly 6 to 12 cycles. Each CDR3 protein is one row after TCRdb ran MiXCR on the 5' RACE reads. The table lists about 1.8 million distinct CDR3 sequences, just under 50% of them singletons. Per germline, CDR1 ENHRY and CDR2 SYGVKD. The ends lost 8 bases at V and 6 bases at J; junction bases unmatched: 14. CDR3 length equals 15 residues. This chain uses TRBV10-3 with TRBJ2-3; 7 bases map to TRBD1. Sequencing used blood. The sequence derives from a woman in her forties in good health. The CDR3 coding sequence is TGTGCCATCGCTGGCCGGCAGGGGGTGGCTGATACGCAGTATTTT. Encoded protein: CAIAGRQGVADTQYF.